This T cell receptor beta chain was captured by sequencing in a study of untreated major depressive disorder. Regarding the study as a whole: CD4+ T cells from depressed patients used TRBV05-01 (Vbeta 5.1) more often than controls. TRBV25-01 and TRBV02-01 followed the flow pattern without significance.

Libraries were prepared by immunoSEQ multiplex PCR; TCRdb keeps only in-frame clonotypes and omits some of them. The sample includes about 27,000 clones, approximately 91% seen only once; the top ten take around 0.78%. Turning to this clone: The antigen is not known.

No major medical conditions, Axis I/II comorbidities, regular medication, or illicit drugs. CDR3 size: 18 residues. Per the germline V gene, CDR1 is SGHTA and CDR2 is FQGNSA. Trimming took 1 base from V and 1 from J; bases not matched to a gene: 10. The sample consisted of CD4+ T cells from PBMCs. This TCR was recovered from a woman between 25 and 40 years old with major depressive disorder. J is TRBJ2-3 and V is TRBV7-2; 8 nucleotides align to TRBD2. CDR3 DNA sequence: TGTGCCAGCAGCTTAGGTCCCCAGCGGGGGCGCCGCACAGATACGCAGTATTTT. As protein: CASSLGPQRGRRTDTQYF.